A selection of T cell receptor beta chains follows, all from one sample in a study of patients and donors after allogeneic stem cell transplantation. TCRdb passed the RT-PCR reads through MiXCR, listing each CDR3 protein once. The sample has 800,000 to 1,000,000 distinct CDR3 sequences; roughly 18% are singletons. The sequenced sample was blood, either unsorted or a sorted T cell fraction (not recorded which). These receptors were obtained from a human donor who was either an allogeneic HSCT recipient or a stem cell or donor lymphocyte infusion donor (not recorded which). It is not recorded whose cells these are; they may come from a transplant donor. Both conserved end residues are part of each CDR3. D genes are given only for firm matches. Expanded clones are given a class, and other clones once, few, many or no size at all.

size	V	D	J	CDR3	DNA
few	TRBV20-1	NA	TRBJ2-2	CSASSSTGELFF	TGCAGTGCTAGTTCCTCAACCGGGGAGCTGTTTTTT
NA	TRBV27	NA	TRBJ1-3	CASTRQFNSGNTIYF	TGTGCCAGCACCCGACAGTTTAACTCTGGAAACACCATATATTTT
NA	TRBV11-3	TRBD1	TRBJ2-5	CASSALWGQGKETQYF	TGTGCCAGCAGCGCCCTGTGGGGACAGGGGAAAGAGACCCAGTACTTC
many	TRBV30	NA	TRBJ2-7	CASTGAYEQYF	TGTGCCTCGACCGGGGCCTACGAGCAGTACTTC
few	TRBV20-1	NA	TRBJ1-2	CSAEPASYGYTF	TGCAGTGCTGAACCGGCCAGCTATGGCTACACCTTC
few	TRBV7-2	NA	TRBJ2-5	CASSFSRSQETQYF	TGTGCCAGCAGCTTTTCGCGGAGCCAAGAGACCCAGTACTTC
few	TRBV12-3/TRBV12-4	TRBD1	TRBJ2-7	CASSLSIPGQGYEQYF	TGTGCCAGCAGTTTATCAATCCCAGGACAGGGCTACGAGCAGTACTTC
few	TRBV12-3/TRBV12-4	TRBD1	TRBJ1-2	CASSRQGGYTF	TGTGCCAGCAGTCGACAGGGCGGCTACACCTTC
NA	TRBV15	NA	TRBJ2-6	CATSRHGVSGANVLTF	TGTGCCACCAGCAGACACGGTGTCTCTGGGGCCAACGTCCTGACTTTC
few	TRBV20-1	NA	TRBJ1-1	CSAKLRVRAEAFF	TGCAGTGCTAAGCTGAGGGTACGAGCTGAAGCTTTCTTT
NA	TRBV9	NA	TRBJ1-2	CASSAWTGEGYTF	TGTGCCAGCAGCGCTTGGACCGGCGAGGGCTACACCTTC
NA	TRBV14	NA	TRBJ1-1	CASSQQPGGTEAFF	TGTGCCAGCAGCCAACAGCCTGGGGGGACTGAAGCTTTCTTT
few	TRBV20-1	TRBD2	TRBJ2-1	CSARVAGGTGNEQFF	TGCAGTGCTAGAGTTGCGGGAGGTACCGGTAATGAGCAGTTCTTC
NA	TRBV20-1	TRBD1	TRBJ2-7	CSASPGQGREQYF	TGCAGTGCTAGCCCGGGACAGGGGCGCGAGCAGTACTTC
NA	TRBV9	NA	TRBJ1-4	CASSVARPEGLATNEKLFF	TGTGCCAGCAGCGTAGCAAGGCCGGAGGGTTTAGCGACTAATGAAAAACTGTTTTTT
few	TRBV20-1	NA	TRBJ1-6	CSASDGYNSPLHF	TGCAGTGCTAGTGACGGATATAATTCACCCCTCCACTTT
NA	TRBV3-1	NA	TRBJ1-1	CASTGAFQSEAFF	TGTGCCAGCACCGGGGCCTTTCAGTCTGAAGCTTTCTTT
NA	TRBV20-1	TRBD1	TRBJ2-7	CSANHEDRVGDEQYF	TGCAGTGCAAATCATGAAGACAGGGTGGGGGACGAGCAGTACTTC
NA	TRBV4-1	NA	TRBJ1-4	CASSQDTISDEKLFF	TGCGCCAGCAGCCAAGACACCATTAGCGATGAAAAACTGTTTTTT
few	TRBV20-1	NA	TRBJ1-2	CSATRVTNNYGYTF	TGCAGTGCTACACGGGTCACTAATAACTATGGCTACACCTTC
NA	TRBV9	NA	TRBJ1-4	CASSLQGKTNEKLFF	TGTGCCAGCAGCTTACAAGGGAAAACTAATGAAAAACTGTTTTTT
few	TRBV20-1	NA	TRBJ1-5	CSARERLNQPQHF	TGCAGTGCTAGAGAGCGACTCAATCAGCCCCAGCATTTT
NA	TRBV11-2	NA	TRBJ1-4	CASSPAQGWTNEKLFF	TGTGCCAGCAGCCCGGCCCAGGGTTGGACTAATGAAAAACTGTTTTTT
NA	TRBV13	NA	TRBJ2-2	CASSSRGGGELFF	TGTGCCAGCAGCTCGAGAGGGGGCGGGGAGCTGTTTTTT
NA	TRBV27	NA	TRBJ2-1	CASSSEPHSYNEQFF	TGTGCCAGCAGTTCCGAGCCCCACTCCTACAATGAGCAGTTCTTC
NA	TRBV3-1	TRBD1	TRBJ2-7	CASSETGFEQYF	TGTGCCAGCAGCGAGACAGGGTTCGAGCAGTACTTC
NA	TRBV5-1	NA	TRBJ2-5	CASSLYGDQETQYF	TGCGCCAGCAGCTTATATGGCGACCAAGAGACCCAGTACTTC